This T cell receptor beta chain was found in a study of blood T cells in healthy people across ages. Broader study findings: The study found TCR beta diversity correlated strongly with naive T cell percentage. Leaving the PBMCs unsorted stopped any conclusive comparison of naive versus antigen-experienced cells.

Isolation of PBMCs gave at least 6.5 million cells per sample. Combining a sample-barcoded 5' primer with a J-beta primer mix, a second PCR ran for roughly 7 to 11 cycles. Each cDNA molecule, via a template-switch adaptor with 12 random nucleotides, was tagged. TCRdb called the 5' RACE reads again in MiXCR, with one record for every CDR3 protein. The sample has some 920,000 distinct CDR3 sequences, roughly half seen once; the top ten hold roughly a fifth. J was trimmed by 0 bases and V by 3 bases; bases with no gene match: 2. CDR3 size: 14 residues. Turning to this clonotype: Its matching antigen is unknown.

Material: blood. The receptor was derived from a woman aged 55-69 years in good health. The V call is TRBV12-3 or TRBV12-4, the J call TRBJ2-7, with 7 bases identical to TRBD2. This CDR3 is CASSFGGVSYEQYF. CDR3 in DNA: TGTGCCAGCAGTTTTGGGGGGGTCTCCTACGAGCAGTACTTC.